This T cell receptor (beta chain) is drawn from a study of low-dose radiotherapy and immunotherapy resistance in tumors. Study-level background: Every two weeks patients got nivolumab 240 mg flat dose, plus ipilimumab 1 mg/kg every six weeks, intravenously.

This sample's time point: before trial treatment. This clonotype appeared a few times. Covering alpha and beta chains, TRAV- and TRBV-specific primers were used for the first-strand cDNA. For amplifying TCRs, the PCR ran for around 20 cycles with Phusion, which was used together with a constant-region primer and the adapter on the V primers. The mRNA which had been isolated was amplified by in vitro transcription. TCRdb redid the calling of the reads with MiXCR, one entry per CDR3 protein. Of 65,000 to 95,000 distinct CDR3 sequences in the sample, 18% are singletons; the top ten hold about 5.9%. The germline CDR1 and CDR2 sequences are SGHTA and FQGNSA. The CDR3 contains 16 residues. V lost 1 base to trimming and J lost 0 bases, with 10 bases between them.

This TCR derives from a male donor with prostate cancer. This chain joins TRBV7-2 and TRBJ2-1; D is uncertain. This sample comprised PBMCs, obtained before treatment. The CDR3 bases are TGTGCCAGCAGCTTAGTAGCAGATAGCTCCTACAATGAGCAGTTCTTC. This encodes CASSLVADSSYNEQFF.